Each of the 5 T cell receptor beta chains below was sequenced from the same sample in a study of cytomegalovirus exposure and HLA in healthy donors. PCR involved 60 Vbeta and 13 Jbeta primers. TCRdb's copy holds only in-frame clones and misses some; the assay was immunoSEQ multiplex PCR. The repertoire holds 65,000 to 95,000 clones, with 65% to 80% as singletons. The source material was PBMCs. The receptors shown here come from a man aged 30-40 years in good health and CMV-seronegative.

The chain carries TRBV9 and TRBJ1-2; D perhaps matches TRBD1 (6 bases). Trimming took off 4 bases at V and 3 bases at J, with 13 bases between the two ends. Germline CDR1 SGDLS, CDR2 YYNGEE. This CDR3 has 14 amino acids. The CDR3 nucleotides are TGTGCCAGCAGCCCTCGACAGGACTACTATGGCTACACCTTC. The encoded protein is CASSPRQDYYGYTF.

CDR3 protein: CAISESARAEELFF. For the CDR3, the DNA is TGTGCCATCAGTGAGTCGGCCAGGGCGGAGGAGCTGTTTTTT. This chain uses TRBV10-3 with TRBJ2-2; a weak D match, TRBD1 (5 bases). Trimming took 0 bases from V and 10 from J, leaving 12 bases between them. From germline, CDR1 is ENHRY and CDR2 SYGVKD. This CDR3 has 14 amino acids.

The gene calls are TRBV5-4 and TRBJ1-1; perhaps TRBD1 as D (5 bases). Between the trimmed V and J ends, which lost 0 bases and 0 bases, there was a span of 18 bases. Germline values: CDR1 SGHNT, CDR2 YYREEE (reference sequence). The length of the CDR3 is 18 residues. The CDR3 DNA is TGTGCCAGCAGCTTGGGGACCCTGGGGGAGGTGCTGAACACTGAAGCTTTCTTT. Protein: CASSLGTLGEVLNTEAFF.

In this sample, this clone turned up once. The V and J genes are TRBV6-5 and TRBJ2-7, with unresolved D. In germline, CDR1 is MNHEY, CDR2 SVGAGI. This CDR3 has 14 residues. V lost 5 bases and J 0 bases, leaving 11 bases between the germline ends. The CDR3: CASSEADSSYEQYF. The DNA of the CDR3 is TGTGCCAGCAGTGAGGCGGATAGCTCCTACGAGCAGTACTTC.

The rearrangement joins TRBV4-1 to TRBJ1-5; the match to TRBD1 covers 9 bases. J was trimmed by 1 base and V by 6 bases; bases with no gene match: 4. Germline CDR1 MGHRA, CDR2 YSYEKL. The CDR3 is 15 amino acids. The CDR3 DNA sequence: TGCGCCAGCAGTTGGACAGGGGAAAGCAATCAGCCCCAGCATTTT. Translated, it gives CASSWTGESNQPQHF.